These T cell receptor beta chains were read from a single sample in a study of beta chain features in type 1 diabetes. Generated by immunoSEQ multiplex PCR, the TCRdb table keeps only in-frame clones and is missing some. The table shows under 900,000 clones, with roughly a sixth occurring only once. The sample was naive CD4+ T cells from blood. The receptors derive from a woman aged 18-30 years in good health. Both conserved end residues are part of each CDR3. The D gene is left open where the match is weak. Clone sizes are given selectively: once, few, many, or a class where the clone is expanded.

j_call: TRBJ2-3; clone_size: -; d_call: TRBD1; v_call: TRBV19; cdr3_nt: TGTGCCAGTTCGGACAGGGGCACCGATACGCAGTATTTT; cdr3_aa: CASSDRGTDTQYF
j_call: TRBJ2-7; clone_size: -; d_call: -; v_call: TRBV5-5; cdr3_nt: TGTGCCAGCAGCCCCCGGGACATCCCGATGGGGGAGCAGTACTTC; cdr3_aa: CASSPRDIPMGEQYF
j_call: TRBJ2-1; clone_size: few; d_call: TRBD2; v_call: TRBV12-5; cdr3_nt: TGTGCTAGTGGTTTTCACCAAAGGGCTAGCGGGAGCAATGAGCAGTTCTTC; cdr3_aa: CASGFHQRASGSNEQFF
j_call: TRBJ2-1; clone_size: few; d_call: TRBD2; v_call: TRBV19; cdr3_nt: TGTGCCAGTAGTCCCGGGGGGGCCTTAGTCCACAATGAGCAGTTCTTC; cdr3_aa: CASSPGGALVHNEQFF
j_call: TRBJ2-3; clone_size: few; d_call: -; v_call: TRBV29-1; cdr3_nt: TGCAGCGTTGACACAGGGATAGATACGCAGTATTTT; cdr3_aa: CSVDTGIDTQYF
j_call: TRBJ1-1; clone_size: -; d_call: TRBD1; v_call: TRBV7-2; cdr3_nt: TGTGCCAGCAGCCTGACAGGGGGCTACACTGAAGCTTTCTTT; cdr3_aa: CASSLTGGYTEAFF
j_call: TRBJ2-7; clone_size: few; d_call: TRBD1; v_call: TRBV7-2; cdr3_nt: TGTGCCAGCAGCTTGGACAGGGGATACGAGCAGTACTTC; cdr3_aa: CASSLDRGYEQYF
j_call: TRBJ2-1; clone_size: -; d_call: -; v_call: TRBV6-5; cdr3_nt: TGTGCCAGCAGTTACGGCGGAAACGGGGAGCAGTTCTTC; cdr3_aa: CASSYGGNGEQFF
j_call: TRBJ2-1; clone_size: few; d_call: -; v_call: TRBV10-3; cdr3_nt: TGTGCCATCAGGGGGGGATACTACAATGAGCAGTTCTTC; cdr3_aa: CAIRGGYYNEQFF
j_call: TRBJ2-1; clone_size: few; d_call: TRBD1; v_call: TRBV5-6; cdr3_nt: TGTGCCAGCAGATCCGACAGGGGACCCTACAATGAGCAGTTCTTC; cdr3_aa: CASRSDRGPYNEQFF
j_call: TRBJ2-5; clone_size: few; d_call: TRBD2; v_call: TRBV5-4; cdr3_nt: TGTGCCAGCAGCTCCAGACTAGCGGGAGATGAGACCCAGTACTTC; cdr3_aa: CASSSRLAGDETQYF
j_call: TRBJ2-5; clone_size: few; d_call: -; v_call: TRBV14; cdr3_nt: TGTGCCAGCAGCCAGGGTCTTTGGGGGCAAGAGACCCAGTACTTC; cdr3_aa: CASSQGLWGQETQYF
j_call: TRBJ2-1; clone_size: -; d_call: TRBD2; v_call: TRBV11-3; cdr3_nt: TGTGCCAGCAGCCCGGCTAGCGGGAATGAGCAGTTCTTC; cdr3_aa: CASSPASGNEQFF
j_call: TRBJ2-2; clone_size: few; d_call: TRBD2; v_call: TRBV4-2; cdr3_nt: TGTGCCAGCAGCCCGCACCATTCGGGGGGCACCGGGGAGCTGTTTTTT; cdr3_aa: CASSPHHSGGTGELFF
j_call: TRBJ1-2; clone_size: few; d_call: -; v_call: TRBV6-6; cdr3_nt: TGTGCCAGCAGTTACTCAGGCAGGAGCTGGTATGGCTACACCTTC; cdr3_aa: CASSYSGRSWYGYTF
j_call: TRBJ2-2; clone_size: -; d_call: -; v_call: TRBV28; cdr3_nt: TGTGCCAGCCGTTCCGGGACCAACACCGGGGAGCTGTTTTTT; cdr3_aa: CASRSGTNTGELFF